Detailed here is one T cell receptor beta chain. Per the study methods: Quantification of nucleated cells was approximated via reference gene primer amplification. Profiling relied on immunoSEQ multiplex PCR, and the TCRdb table lists in-frame clones only, not all of them. D and trimming were read from the DNA, whereas the V and J calls and clone size are those reported in that table. The table lists 200,000 to 250,000 clones, 83% of them singletons, with about 7.4% in the top ten. This sample was included in a study of blood T cell repertoires in COVID-19. The sequence derives from a woman aged 45-59 years with acute or convalescent COVID-19. The specimen was peripheral blood.

The CDR3 sequence: CASSPGQGPGETQYF. In nucleotides, the CDR3 is TGTGCCAGCTCACCCGGACAGGGCCCAGGCGAGACCCAGTACTTC. This chain connects TRBV18 to TRBJ2-5, with TRBD1 matching 8 bases. V lost 3 bases and J lost 5; bases outside the gene matches: 8. CDR3 length: 15 residues. Germline-derived CDR1 and CDR2 are KGHSH and LQKENI.